The rows below give T cell receptor beta chains drawn from one sample of a study of T-cell reconstitution after alpha-beta-depleted transplantation in children. One entry per CDR3 protein, called by TCRdb with MiXCR from the PCR reads. The table shows roughly 300,000 distinct CDR3 sequences, with under 14% occurring only once. The sample was peripheral blood, taken 180 days after TCRalphabeta/CD19-depleted stem cell transplant. The receptors here all came from a male patient between 2 and 10 years old who had a stem cell transplant for chronic granulomatous disease, so the T cells may come from the graft donor. The CDR3 runs from the conserved cysteine through the conserved F or W. D genes are given only for firm matches. Clone size, where shown, is once, few, many, or a class for clones that have expanded.

v_call: TRBV12-3/TRBV12-4; cdr3_length: 17; clone_size: few; j_call: TRBJ2-3; d_call: -; cdr3_nt: TGTGCCAGCAGTTTAGACCTTGGGGGGGCCAGCACAGATACGCAGTATTTT; cdr3_aa: CASSLDLGGASTDTQYF
v_call: TRBV15; cdr3_length: 15; clone_size: many; j_call: TRBJ2-5; d_call: -; cdr3_nt: TGTGCCACCAGCAGAGTCGCAGGCATAGGGGAGACCCAGTACTTC; cdr3_aa: CATSRVAGIGETQYF
v_call: TRBV7-3; cdr3_length: 14; clone_size: many; j_call: TRBJ2-1; d_call: -; cdr3_nt: TGTGCCAGCAGTAGTTTAGGGGGGGCGTATGAGCAGTTCTTC; cdr3_aa: CASSSLGGAYEQFF
v_call: TRBV7-3; cdr3_length: 16; clone_size: many; j_call: TRBJ2-5; d_call: -; cdr3_nt: TGTGCCAGCAGCTTACGCGGGAGTAGGGGGGGAGAGACCCAGTACTTC; cdr3_aa: CASSLRGSRGGETQYF
v_call: TRBV18; cdr3_length: 18; clone_size: few; j_call: TRBJ2-1; d_call: -; cdr3_nt: TGTGCCAGCTCACCATATAGCGGAGTAGGACGCTCCTACAATGAGCAGTTCTTC; cdr3_aa: CASSPYSGVGRSYNEQFF
v_call: TRBV9; cdr3_length: 13; clone_size: many; j_call: TRBJ2-1; d_call: -; cdr3_nt: TGTGCCAGCAGCACCCGCTACCAAGAGGAGCAGTTCTTC; cdr3_aa: CASSTRYQEEQFF
v_call: TRBV11-2; cdr3_length: 19; clone_size: few; j_call: TRBJ2-3; d_call: TRBD2; cdr3_nt: TGTGCCAGCAGCCGCGGACTAGCGGGAGGGCCAGGTTCGTGGTATACGCAGTATTTT; cdr3_aa: CASSRGLAGGPGSWYTQYF
v_call: TRBV6-2/TRBV6-3; cdr3_length: 16; clone_size: many; j_call: TRBJ2-2; d_call: -; cdr3_nt: TGTGCCAGCACGGACTCGCGTAAATGGGTCACCGGGGAGCTGTTTTTT; cdr3_aa: CASTDSRKWVTGELFF
v_call: TRBV28; cdr3_length: 16; clone_size: many; j_call: TRBJ1-5; d_call: -; cdr3_nt: TGTGCCAGCAGTTACCGGAGGGGTCGGGGGGGTCAGCCCCAGCATTTT; cdr3_aa: CASSYRRGRGGQPQHF
v_call: TRBV13; cdr3_length: 17; clone_size: -; j_call: TRBJ2-1; d_call: -; cdr3_nt: TGTGCCAGCAGCTTTCAGCTAGGGCATAACACGGGCGATGAGCAGTTCTTC; cdr3_aa: CASSFQLGHNTGDEQFF
v_call: TRBV20-1; cdr3_length: 14; clone_size: many; j_call: TRBJ2-2; d_call: TRBD1; cdr3_nt: TGCAGTGCTAGTCACAGGGGGCGCACCGGGGAGCTGTTTTTT; cdr3_aa: CSASHRGRTGELFF
v_call: TRBV3-1; cdr3_length: 14; clone_size: many; j_call: TRBJ2-7; d_call: -; cdr3_nt: TGTGCCAGCGACCCTCGTAGGACCCTCTACGAGCAGTACTTC; cdr3_aa: CASDPRRTLYEQYF
v_call: TRBV20-1; cdr3_length: 14; clone_size: -; j_call: TRBJ2-3; d_call: -; cdr3_nt: TGCAGTGCTAGATCCGACAGGAGCACAGATACGCAGTATTTT; cdr3_aa: CSARSDRSTDTQYF
v_call: TRBV7-3; cdr3_length: 14; clone_size: few; j_call: TRBJ2-2; d_call: -; cdr3_nt: TGTGCCAGCAGCTTAGCGGGTCTCACCGGGGAGCTGTTTTTT; cdr3_aa: CASSLAGLTGELFF
v_call: TRBV20-1; cdr3_length: 16; clone_size: many; j_call: TRBJ2-4; d_call: TRBD2; cdr3_nt: TGCAGTGCTAGAGAACCGGGACTAGCGGGAGAAAACATTCAGTACTTC; cdr3_aa: CSAREPGLAGENIQYF
v_call: TRBV12-3/TRBV12-4; cdr3_length: 16; clone_size: few; j_call: TRBJ2-3; d_call: -; cdr3_nt: TGTGCCAGCAGCCCCTTTGGGGGGGGGCCAACAGATACGCAGTATTTT; cdr3_aa: CASSPFGGGPTDTQYF
v_call: TRBV25-1; cdr3_length: 14; clone_size: many; j_call: TRBJ2-5; d_call: -; cdr3_nt: TGTGCCAGTCTTACGACGGGGGATCAAGAGACCCAGTACTTC; cdr3_aa: CASLTTGDQETQYF
v_call: TRBV11-1; cdr3_length: 18; clone_size: many; j_call: TRBJ2-6; d_call: TRBD1; cdr3_nt: TGTGCCAGCAGCTTAGAAGGGGGCTTGTCGGTTGGGGCCAACGTCCTGACTTTC; cdr3_aa: CASSLEGGLSVGANVLTF
v_call: TRBV20-1; cdr3_length: 15; clone_size: many; j_call: TRBJ2-2; d_call: -; cdr3_nt: TGCAGTGCTAGAGTGTCAGGTGCTAACACCGGGGAGCTGTTTTTT; cdr3_aa: CSARVSGANTGELFF
v_call: TRBV7-9; cdr3_length: 14; clone_size: many; j_call: TRBJ1-1; d_call: -; cdr3_nt: TGTGCCAGCAGCTTAAGGACAGCGAACACTGAAGCTTTCTTT; cdr3_aa: CASSLRTANTEAFF
v_call: TRBV6-1; cdr3_length: 15; clone_size: many; j_call: TRBJ2-2; d_call: -; cdr3_nt: TGTGCCGGGGCCTTTAAATGGGGCAGCACCGGGGAGCTGTTTTTT; cdr3_aa: CAGAFKWGSTGELFF